This is a list of T cell receptor beta chains from one sample in a study of T cell changes during pregnancy in multiple sclerosis. Libraries were prepared by immunoSEQ multiplex PCR; TCRdb keeps only in-frame clonotypes and omits some of them. The table shows about 75,000 clones, with 94% occurring only once. Sequences were derived from CD4+ T cells from peripheral blood mononuclear cells, sampled after pregnancy. The source of these receptors is a female donor with multiple sclerosis, enrolled in a pregnancy study. CDR3s include the opening cysteine and the closing phenylalanine or tryptophan. Fields, in order: clone size, J gene, D gene, V gene, CDR3 DNA, CDR3 protein. The D gene is left open where the match is weak. Where a row states a size, it is once, few, many or the class of an expanded clone; other rows omit it.

NA | TRBJ2-7 | NA | TRBV19 | TGTGCCAGTAGTATCCGGGACGAGCAGTACTTC | CASSIRDEQYF
NA | TRBJ2-7 | TRBD1 | TRBV7-9 | TGTGCCAGCACCTCAGACAGGGGACGATACTACGAGCAGTACTTC | CASTSDRGRYYEQYF
NA | TRBJ2-5 | NA | TRBV11-3 | TGTGCCAGCAGTTTACGCACAGGGAATCGACAAGAGACCCAGTACTTC | CASSLRTGNRQETQYF
NA | TRBJ2-5 | NA | TRBV18 | TGTGCCAGCTCACCACCGGCAGAGACCCAGTACTTC | CASSPPAETQYF
NA | TRBJ2-7 | NA | TRBV6-5 | TGTGCCAGCAGTTACTCCAGGTCCTTCTCCTACGAGCAGTACTTC | CASSYSRSFSYEQYF
NA | TRBJ2-7 | NA | TRBV19 | TGTGCCAGTAGTCCGGAAACTCAGGGGCACGAGCAGTACTTC | CASSPETQGHEQYF
NA | TRBJ1-1 | NA | TRBV5-4 | TGTGCCACCCGGGGCAGGGGATACACTGAAGCTTTCTTT | CATRGRGYTEAFF
NA | TRBJ2-3 | NA | TRBV7-2 | TGTGCCAGCACCCCGGGACAACACACAGATACGCAGTATTTT | CASTPGQHTDTQYF
once | TRBJ2-1 | NA | TRBV1 | TGCACCAGCAGCCGGCAGCGAATCTACAATGAGCAGTTCTTC | CTSSRQRIYNEQFF
once | TRBJ2-3 | TRBD2 | TRBV28 | TGTGCCAGCAGCCGGCTAGGGACTAGCGGGAGGCATCGCACAGATACGCAGTATTTT | CASSRLGTSGRHRTDTQYF
NA | TRBJ2-4 | TRBD1 | TRBV2 | TGTGCCAGCAGCCCGACAGGGGCGTTTTTAGCCAAAAACATTCAGTACTTC | CASSPTGAFLAKNIQYF
NA | TRBJ2-7 | NA | TRBV7-2 | TGTGCCAGCAGCTTAGGTCGCGGTCTGGGTGTAAGCTTC | CASSLGRGLGVSF
NA | TRBJ1-5 | NA | TRBV7-9 | TGTGCCAGCAGCGTAGACGGGAATCAGCCCCAGCATTTT | CASSVDGNQPQHF
NA | TRBJ2-3 | NA | TRBV2 | TGTGCCAGCGAAAGGGGGGACAGAGACACAGATACGCAGTATTTT | CASERGDRDTDTQYF
NA | TRBJ1-1 | NA | TRBV5-4 | TGTGCCAGCAGCTTGGGGCAGGGTGTTAACACTGAAGCTTTCTTT | CASSLGQGVNTEAFF
NA | TRBJ1-4 | TRBD1 | TRBV7-9 | TGTGCCAGCAGCTCAAAGAAGGGACAGGGACCCGAAAAACTGTTTTTT | CASSSKKGQGPEKLFF
NA | TRBJ2-2 | TRBD2 | TRBV9 | TGTGCCAGCAGCAGGACTAGCGGGACCGGGGAGCTGTTTTTT | CASSRTSGTGELFF
NA | TRBJ1-5 | NA | TRBV27 | TGTGCCAGCAGCCCGACCCCGGGGCCCCAGCATTTT | CASSPTPGPQHF
few | TRBJ1-1 | NA | TRBV30 | TGTGCCTGGACGTTGAGGCGGGGGGAAAACACTGAAGCTTTCTTT | CAWTLRRGENTEAFF
NA | TRBJ2-2 | NA | TRBV7-3 | TGTGCCAGCAGCTTAAACGGCGCAGGCCCAGATGTCACCGGGGAGCTGTTTTTT | CASSLNGAGPDVTGELFF
NA | TRBJ2-7 | NA | TRBV5-1 | TGCGCCAGCAGCCCCCTGGCCGCGGGAAGGGAGCAGTACTTC | CASSPLAAGREQYF
NA | TRBJ2-2 | NA | TRBV5-1 | TGCGCCAGCAGCTTGAGCCAGGGGCACGGGGAGCTGTTTTTT | CASSLSQGHGELFF
NA | TRBJ1-2 | NA | TRBV4-1 | TGCGCCAGCAGCCGAATCGACATTGACTATGGCTACACCTTC | CASSRIDIDYGYTF
NA | TRBJ1-1 | NA | TRBV19 | TGTGCCAGTAGTATCTCGAGGGTTACTGAAGCTTTCTTT | CASSISRVTEAFF
NA | TRBJ1-2 | TRBD1 | TRBV28 | TGTGCCAGCGGTGATTGGCGCAGGGGGTCTAACTATGGCTACACCTTC | CASGDWRRGSNYGYTF
once | TRBJ2-7 | TRBD1 | TRBV6-5 | TGTGCCAGCAGTTACATGGGGGACAGACCCTACGAGCAGTACTTC | CASSYMGDRPYEQYF
NA | TRBJ2-5 | NA | TRBV19 | TGTGCCAGTAGTATAACCAGCAGGTACCAAGAGACCCAGTACTTC | CASSITSRYQETQYF
NA | TRBJ2-1 | TRBD1 | TRBV5-6 | TGTGCCAGCAGCCCCTTAAAACGTGGACAGGGGGCGTACAATGAGCAGTTCTTC | CASSPLKRGQGAYNEQFF
NA | TRBJ2-5 | TRBD2 | TRBV11-2 | TGTGCCAGCAGCTCTCGACTAGCGGGGCATCAAGAGACCCAGTACTTC | CASSSRLAGHQETQYF
NA | TRBJ2-7 | TRBD2 | TRBV5-1 | TGCGCCAGCAAGCGGGAGCGGTCCTACGAGCAGTACTTC | CASKRERSYEQYF
NA | TRBJ2-2 | TRBD2 | TRBV2 | TGTGCCAGCAGTGAAGCGCGCGGGGGTTTAAGCACCGGGGAGCTGTTTTTT | CASSEARGGLSTGELFF
NA | TRBJ2-3 | TRBD2 | TRBV7-3 | TGTGCCAGCAGCTTCCTAGCGGGAGGCACAGATACGCAGTATTTT | CASSFLAGGTDTQYF
NA | TRBJ2-1 | NA | TRBV29-1 | TGCAGCGTTGTTGTAGCGGCCGCTGGGAATGAGCAGTTCTTC | CSVVVAAAGNEQFF
NA | TRBJ2-1 | TRBD2 | TRBV5-4 | TGTGCCAGCAGCTTGGGGGGGACTAGCGGCTATGAGCAGTTCTTC | CASSLGGTSGYEQFF
NA | TRBJ1-2 | NA | TRBV5-6 | TGTGCCAGCAGCTCCTCAGGGGCCGAACTCTATGGCTACACCTTC | CASSSSGAELYGYTF
NA | TRBJ2-7 | NA | TRBV5-4 | TGTGCCAGCAGCCCGGACAGTTTTCTCTCCTACGAGCAGTACTTC | CASSPDSFLSYEQYF
NA | TRBJ2-3 | TRBD2 | TRBV9 | TGTGCCAGCAGCGTAAGCCCACGGGGGGGGATCTCGGATACGCAGTATTTT | CASSVSPRGGISDTQYF
NA | TRBJ2-4 | TRBD2 | TRBV6-1 | TGTGCCAGCAGTGAAAGGGGAGGGGACTATCGAAACATTCAGTACTTC | CASSERGGDYRNIQYF
NA | TRBJ2-7 | TRBD1 | TRBV29-1 | TGCAGCGTTGAGACAGGGGGCTACGAGCAGTACTTC | CSVETGGYEQYF